This T cell receptor beta chain was identified during a study of metastatic and nonmetastatic thyroid tumors. Study-wide context: Repertoires were compared across blood and tumor or nodule tissue from malignant and benign thyroid patients.

Under the authors' procedure: A classifier for distant metastasis in papillary thyroid cancer was constructed using CDR3 differences observed across clinicopathological groups. TCRdb used MiXCR to call clones anew from the PCR reads. These V and J calls are TCRdb output, not the study's own analysis. Of 25,000 to 30,000 clones detected, around 17% appear once; the ten largest clones hold around 6.1%. Patients underwent thyroid surgery, and none had received any treatment before it. Whole-study results and caveats: It was reported that TCR beta diversity was significantly higher in malignant thyroid tumors than benign nodules, in blood and tumor.

This clone was counted at least ten times. What it binds is not known. Germline and junction disagree at one end, which may indicate a read error. This sample includes further DNA sequences coding for the same CDR3. This CDR3 has 16 residues. CDR1 is MDHEN and CDR2 is SYDVKM in the germline V gene. This receptor was taken from a male donor with papillary thyroid cancer or a benign thyroid nodule (not recorded which). Some clones in this sample may be carry-over from other donors' samples. Source material: blood. The V call is TRBV28, the J call TRBJ2-2, with D perhaps being TRBD1 or TRBD2 (5 bases each). DNA for the CDR3: TGTGCCAGCAGTTCCTTCCCATCCCAGGGCACCGGGGAGCTATTTTTT. Encoded protein: CASSSFPSQGTGELFF.